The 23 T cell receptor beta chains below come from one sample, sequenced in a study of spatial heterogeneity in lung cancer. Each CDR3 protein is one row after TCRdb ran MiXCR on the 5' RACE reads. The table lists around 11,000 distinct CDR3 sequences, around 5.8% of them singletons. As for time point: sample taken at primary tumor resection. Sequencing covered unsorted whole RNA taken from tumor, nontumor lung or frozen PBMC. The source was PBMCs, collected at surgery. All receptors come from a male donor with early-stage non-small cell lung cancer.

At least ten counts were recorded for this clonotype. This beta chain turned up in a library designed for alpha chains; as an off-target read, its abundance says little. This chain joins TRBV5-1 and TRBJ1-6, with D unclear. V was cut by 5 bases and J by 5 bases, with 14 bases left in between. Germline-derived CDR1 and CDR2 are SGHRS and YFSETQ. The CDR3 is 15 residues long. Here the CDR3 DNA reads TGCGCCAGCAGAGAGGACCTGCGAAATAATTCACCCCTCCACTTT. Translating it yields CASREDLRNNSPLHF. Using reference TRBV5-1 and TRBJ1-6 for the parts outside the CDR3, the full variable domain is KAGVTQTPRYLIKTRGQQVTLSCSPISGHRSVSWYQQTPGQGLQFLFEYFSETQRNKGNFPGRFSGRQFSNSRSEMNVSTLELGDSALYLCASREDLRNNSPLHFGNGTRLTVT.

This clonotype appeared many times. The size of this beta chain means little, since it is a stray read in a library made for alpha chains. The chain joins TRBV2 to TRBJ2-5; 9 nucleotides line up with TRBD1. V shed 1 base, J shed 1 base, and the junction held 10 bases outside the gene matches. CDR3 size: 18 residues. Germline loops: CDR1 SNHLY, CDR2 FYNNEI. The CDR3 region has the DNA TGTGCCAGCAGTGAAGTTCCTAGACAGGGGGGGTTCCAAGAGACCCAGTACTTC. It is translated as CASSEVPRQGGFQETQYF.

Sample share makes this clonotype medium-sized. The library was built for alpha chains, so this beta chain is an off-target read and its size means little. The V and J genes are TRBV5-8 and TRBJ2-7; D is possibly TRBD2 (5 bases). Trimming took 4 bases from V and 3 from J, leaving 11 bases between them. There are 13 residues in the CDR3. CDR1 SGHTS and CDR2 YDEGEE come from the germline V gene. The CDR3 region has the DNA TGTGCCAGCAGCCGTTCCGAGGGCTACGAGCAGTACTTC. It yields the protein CASSRSEGYEQYF.

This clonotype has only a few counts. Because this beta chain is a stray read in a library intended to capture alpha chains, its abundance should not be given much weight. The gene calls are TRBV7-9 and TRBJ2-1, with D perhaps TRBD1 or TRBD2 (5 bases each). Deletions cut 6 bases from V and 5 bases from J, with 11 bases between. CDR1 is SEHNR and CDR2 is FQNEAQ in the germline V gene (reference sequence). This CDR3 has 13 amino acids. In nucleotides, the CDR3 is TGTGCCAGCAGGGAACGGGGACACAATGAGCAGTTCTTC. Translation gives CASRERGHNEQFF.

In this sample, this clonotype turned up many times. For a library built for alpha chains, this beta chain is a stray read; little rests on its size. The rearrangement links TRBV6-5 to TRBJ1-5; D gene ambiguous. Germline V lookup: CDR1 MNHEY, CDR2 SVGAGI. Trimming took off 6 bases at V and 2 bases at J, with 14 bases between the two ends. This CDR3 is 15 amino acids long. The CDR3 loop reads CASSTAGGGNQPQHF. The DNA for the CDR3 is TGTGCCAGCAGCACGGCGGGTGGGGGCAATCAGCCCCAGCATTTT.

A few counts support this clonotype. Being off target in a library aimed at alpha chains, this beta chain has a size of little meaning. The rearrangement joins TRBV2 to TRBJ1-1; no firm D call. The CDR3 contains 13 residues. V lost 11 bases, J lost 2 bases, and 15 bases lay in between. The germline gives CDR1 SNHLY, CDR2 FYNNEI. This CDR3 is CAGSRESNTEAFF. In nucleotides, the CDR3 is TGTGCCGGCTCCCGGGAATCCAACACTGAAGCTTTCTTT.

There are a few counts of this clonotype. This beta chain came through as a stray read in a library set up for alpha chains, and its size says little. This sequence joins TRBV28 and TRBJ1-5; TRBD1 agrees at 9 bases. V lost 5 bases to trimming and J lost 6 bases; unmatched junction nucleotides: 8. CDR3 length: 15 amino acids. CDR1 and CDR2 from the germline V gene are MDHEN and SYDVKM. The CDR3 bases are TGTGCCAGCAGTGGGGAGGGACAGGGAAGTCAGCCCCAGCATTTT. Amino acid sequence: CASSGEGQGSQPQHF.

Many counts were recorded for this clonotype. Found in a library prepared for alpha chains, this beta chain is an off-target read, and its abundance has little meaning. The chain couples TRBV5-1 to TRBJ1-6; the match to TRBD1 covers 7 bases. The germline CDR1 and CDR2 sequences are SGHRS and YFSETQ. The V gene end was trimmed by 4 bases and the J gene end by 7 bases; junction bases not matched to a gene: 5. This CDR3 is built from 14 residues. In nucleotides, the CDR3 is TGCGCCAGCAGCACGGGACAGCCCAATTCACCCCTCCACTTT. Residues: CASSTGQPNSPLHF.

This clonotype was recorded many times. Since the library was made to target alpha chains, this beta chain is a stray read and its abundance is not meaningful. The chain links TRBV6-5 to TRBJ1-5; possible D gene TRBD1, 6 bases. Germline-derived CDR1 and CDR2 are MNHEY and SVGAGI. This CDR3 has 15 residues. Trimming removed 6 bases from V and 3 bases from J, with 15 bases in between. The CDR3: CASRPAAGDNQPQHF. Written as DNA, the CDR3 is TGTGCCAGCAGACCGGCGGCAGGGGACAATCAGCCCCAGCATTTT.

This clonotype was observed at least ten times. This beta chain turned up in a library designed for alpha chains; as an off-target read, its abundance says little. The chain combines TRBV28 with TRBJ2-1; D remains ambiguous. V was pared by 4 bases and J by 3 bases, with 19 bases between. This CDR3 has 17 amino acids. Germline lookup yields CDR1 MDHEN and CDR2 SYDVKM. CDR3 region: CASSSPNLGDFYNEQFF. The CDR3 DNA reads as TGTGCCAGCAGTTCTCCTAACCTGGGTGATTTCTACAATGAGCAGTTCTTC.

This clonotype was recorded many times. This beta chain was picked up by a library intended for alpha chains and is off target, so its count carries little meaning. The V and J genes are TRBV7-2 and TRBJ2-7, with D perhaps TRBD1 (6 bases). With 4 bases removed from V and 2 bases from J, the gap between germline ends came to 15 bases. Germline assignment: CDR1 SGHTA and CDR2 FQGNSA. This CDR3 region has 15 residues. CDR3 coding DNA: TGTGCCAGCAGCTCCGGGACACCGCTTACCTACGAGCAGTACTTC. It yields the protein CASSSGTPLTYEQYF.

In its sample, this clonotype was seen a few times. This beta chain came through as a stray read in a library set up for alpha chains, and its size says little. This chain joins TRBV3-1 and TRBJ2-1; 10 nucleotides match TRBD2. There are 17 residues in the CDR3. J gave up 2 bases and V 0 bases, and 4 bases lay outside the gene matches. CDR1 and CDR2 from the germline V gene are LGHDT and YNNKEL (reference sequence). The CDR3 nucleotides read TGTGCCAGCAGCCAAGATCAACTAGCGGGGACCTACAATGAGCAGTTCTTC. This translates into CASSQDQLAGTYNEQFF.

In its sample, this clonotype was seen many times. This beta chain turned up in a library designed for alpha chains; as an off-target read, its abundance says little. CDR3 bases: TGTGCCAGCAGTGAAGGGACCGTTAGCAATCAGCCCCAGCATTTT. Protein product: CASSEGTVSNQPQHF. The chain has TRBV2 and TRBJ1-5, with D uncertain. The CDR3 totals 15 residues. Germline loops: CDR1 SNHLY, CDR2 FYNNEI. Trimming took off 1 base at V and 0 bases at J, with 7 bases between the two ends.

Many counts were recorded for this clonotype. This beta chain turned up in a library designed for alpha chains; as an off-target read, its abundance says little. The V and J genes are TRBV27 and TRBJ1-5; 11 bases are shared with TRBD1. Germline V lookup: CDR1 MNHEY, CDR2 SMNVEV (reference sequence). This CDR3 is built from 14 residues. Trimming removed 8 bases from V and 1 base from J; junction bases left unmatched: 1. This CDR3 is CASGTGGSNQPQHF. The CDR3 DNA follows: TGTGCCAGCGGGACAGGGGGGAGCAATCAGCCCCAGCATTTT.

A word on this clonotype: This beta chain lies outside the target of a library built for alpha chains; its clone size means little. The CDR3 sequence: CASSSGEVRTQYF. The CDR3 nucleotides are TGTGCCAGCAGTTCGGGGGAGGTCAGGACCCAGTACTTC. This sequence joins TRBV27 and TRBJ2-5; the D gene is possibly TRBD2 (6 bases). V was trimmed by 4 bases and J by 7 bases, leaving 13 bases between them. The CDR3 extends over 13 amino acids. The germline V gene encodes CDR1 MNHEY and CDR2 SMNVEV (reference sequence).

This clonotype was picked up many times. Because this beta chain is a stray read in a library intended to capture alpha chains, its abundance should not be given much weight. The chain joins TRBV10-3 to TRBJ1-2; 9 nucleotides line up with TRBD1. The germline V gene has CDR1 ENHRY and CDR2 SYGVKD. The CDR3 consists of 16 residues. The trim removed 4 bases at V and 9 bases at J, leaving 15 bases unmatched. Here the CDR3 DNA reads TGTGCCATCAGTGCGCTCGGTATGGGACAGGGTGCGAGCTACACCTTC. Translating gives CAISALGMGQGASYTF.

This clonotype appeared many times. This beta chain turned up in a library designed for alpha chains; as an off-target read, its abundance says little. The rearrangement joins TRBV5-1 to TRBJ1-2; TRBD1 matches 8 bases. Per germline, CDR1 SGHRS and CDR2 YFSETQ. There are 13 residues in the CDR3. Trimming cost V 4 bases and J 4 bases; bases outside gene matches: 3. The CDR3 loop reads CASSLDRVYGYTF. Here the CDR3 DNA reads TGCGCCAGCAGCCTGGACAGGGTCTATGGCTACACCTTC.

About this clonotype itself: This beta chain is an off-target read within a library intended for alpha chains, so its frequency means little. The CDR3 nucleotides are TGTGCCAGCAGAAACGATTATGCGACTGAAGCTTTCTTT. Amino acid sequence: CASRNDYATEAFF. The V and J genes are TRBV6-2 or TRBV6-3 and TRBJ1-1; the D is unclear. Trimming removed 6 bases from V and 5 bases from J, with 13 bases in between. Looked up from germline, CDR1 is MNHEY and CDR2 is SVGEGT. This CDR3 spans 13 amino acids.

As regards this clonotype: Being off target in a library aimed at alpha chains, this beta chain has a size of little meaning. CDR3 DNA: TGCGCCAGCAGCCAAGAGGGAGGGGCCTACAATGAGCAGTTCTTC. Translating gives CASSQEGGAYNEQFF. The V and J genes are TRBV4-3 and TRBJ2-1; 7 nucleotides line up with TRBD2. The V segment lost 0 bases and the J segment 2 bases; nucleotides outside the gene matches: 1. Germline values: CDR1 LGHNA, CDR2 YSLEER. The CDR3 sequence is 15 residues long.

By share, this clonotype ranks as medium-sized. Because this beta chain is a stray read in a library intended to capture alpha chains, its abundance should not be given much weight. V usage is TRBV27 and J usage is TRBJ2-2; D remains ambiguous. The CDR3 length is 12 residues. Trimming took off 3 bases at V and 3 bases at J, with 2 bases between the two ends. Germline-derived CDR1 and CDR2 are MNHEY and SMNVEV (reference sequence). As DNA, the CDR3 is TGTGCCAGCAGTTTTGACACCGGGGAGCTGTTTTTT. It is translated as CASSFDTGELFF.

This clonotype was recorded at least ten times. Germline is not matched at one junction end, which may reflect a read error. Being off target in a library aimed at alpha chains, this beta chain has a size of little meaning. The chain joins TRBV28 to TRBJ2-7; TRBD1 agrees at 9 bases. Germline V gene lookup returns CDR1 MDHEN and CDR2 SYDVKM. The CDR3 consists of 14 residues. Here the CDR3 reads CASSSGQGETYLDF. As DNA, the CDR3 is TGTGCCAGCAGTTCGGGACAGGGTGAGACTTACCTGGACTTC.

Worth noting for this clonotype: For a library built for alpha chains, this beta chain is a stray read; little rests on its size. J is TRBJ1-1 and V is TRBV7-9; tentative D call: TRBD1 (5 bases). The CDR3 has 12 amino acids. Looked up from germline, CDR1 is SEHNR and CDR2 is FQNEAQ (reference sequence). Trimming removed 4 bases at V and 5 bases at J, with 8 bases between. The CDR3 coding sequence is TGTGCCAGCAGCTGGGGGGGTACTGAAGCTTTCTTT. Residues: CASSWGGTEAFF.

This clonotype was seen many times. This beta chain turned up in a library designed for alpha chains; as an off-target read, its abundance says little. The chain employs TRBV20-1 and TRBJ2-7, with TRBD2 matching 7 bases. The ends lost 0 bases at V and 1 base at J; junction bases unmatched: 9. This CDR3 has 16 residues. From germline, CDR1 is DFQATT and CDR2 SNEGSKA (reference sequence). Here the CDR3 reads CSARDRRLAASYEQYF. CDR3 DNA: TGCAGTGCTAGAGATCGTAGGCTAGCGGCATCCTACGAGCAGTACTTC.